A selection of T cell receptor beta chains follows, all from one sample in a study of early T cells in non-severe SARS-CoV-2 infection. TCRdb re-analysed the 5' RACE reads in MiXCR, keeping a single row per CDR3 protein. Of over 75,000 distinct CDR3 sequences in the sample, around 14% were seen once. The sequenced material came from whole blood. The receptor source for this set is an adult who was a healthcare worker with PCR-confirmed SARS-CoV-2 infection or an uninfected control (not recorded which). Both conserved end residues are part of each CDR3. The D gene is left open where the match is weak. The size of a clone is reported for some rows only, either as once, few or many, or as a class for expanded clones.

TRBV12-3/TRBV12-4	NA	TRBJ2-3	many	CASRESTDTQYF	TGTGCCAGCAGGGAAAGCACAGATACGCAGTATTTT
TRBV27	TRBD1	TRBJ2-7	few	CASSLFSTGGIYEQYF	TGTGCCAGCAGTTTATTCTCGACAGGGGGCATCTACGAGCAGTACTTC
TRBV10-2	NA	TRBJ2-7	many	CASNGGTAATEQYF	TGCGCCAGCAACGGAGGGACAGCGGCTACGGAGCAGTACTTC
TRBV28	NA	TRBJ2-1	NA	CASSRGRPYNEQFF	TGTGCCAGCAGTCGCGGACGGCCGTACAATGAGCAGTTCTTC
TRBV3-1	NA	TRBJ2-7	few	CASSPPASYEQYF	TGTGCCAGCAGCCCGCCCGCAAGCTACGAGCAGTACTTC
TRBV20-1	TRBD1	TRBJ2-1	many	CSAREDRANSYNEQFF	TGCAGTGCTAGAGAAGACAGGGCCAACTCCTACAATGAGCAGTTCTTC
TRBV29-1	NA	TRBJ2-1	NA	CSASNSGYSYNEQFF	TGCAGCGCCTCGAATAGCGGTTACTCCTACAATGAGCAGTTCTTC
TRBV27	TRBD1	TRBJ2-3	NA	CASSLSDAGTGVTDTQYF	TGTGCCAGCAGTTTATCAGACGCCGGGACAGGGGTTACAGATACGCAGTATTTT
TRBV6-2/TRBV6-3	TRBD2	TRBJ2-3	NA	CASSRAWDYPITDTQYF	TGTGCCAGCAGCCGCGCGTGGGACTACCCAATCACAGATACGCAGTATTTT
TRBV28	TRBD2	TRBJ2-3	NA	CASSQAFGSGSDGTDTQYF	TGTGCCAGCAGCCAAGCCTTTGGTAGCGGGAGTGACGGCACAGATACGCAGTATTTT
TRBV28	NA	TRBJ2-7	few	CASSFRVDPYEQYF	TGTGCCAGCAGTTTCCGGGTTGACCCCTACGAGCAGTACTTC